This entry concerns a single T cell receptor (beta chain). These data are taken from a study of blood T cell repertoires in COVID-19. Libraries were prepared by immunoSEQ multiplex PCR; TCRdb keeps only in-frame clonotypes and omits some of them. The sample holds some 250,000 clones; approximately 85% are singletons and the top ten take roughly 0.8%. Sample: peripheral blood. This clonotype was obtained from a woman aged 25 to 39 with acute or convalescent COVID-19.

CDR3: CASSRVAAADTQYF. In DNA, the CDR3 is TGCGCCAGCAGCCGGGTAGCAGCGGCAGATACGCAGTATTTT. The J gene is TRBJ2-3, the V gene TRBV4-1, with TRBD2 as a possible D gene (5 bases). Per the germline V gene, CDR1 is MGHRA and CDR2 is YSYEKL. Trimming took 4 bases from V and 4 from J, leaving 12 bases between them. The CDR3 loop spans 14 amino acids.